The source of this TCR beta chain is a study of STAT5B mutations in CD4+ large granular lymphocyte leukemia. The trim removed 3 bases at V and 1 base at J, leaving 1 base unmatched. Germline CDR1 SGHRS, CDR2 YFSETQ. The length of the CDR3 is 15 residues. TCRdb keeps only in-frame clones here, not all; method: immunoSEQ multiplex PCR. This table has tens of thousands of clones, roughly 81% appearing once. This clone has just a few counts. Controls came from buffy coats of healthy blood donors. Sequenced material: CD4+ T cells from blood buffy coats. The receptor's source is a human donor in good health. The chain couples TRBV5-1 to TRBJ2-6; 7 positions agree with TRBD1. The CDR3 DNA reads as TGCGCCAGCAGCTGGACAGGTTCTGGGGCCAACGTCCTGACTTTC. This translates into CASSWTGSGANVLTF.